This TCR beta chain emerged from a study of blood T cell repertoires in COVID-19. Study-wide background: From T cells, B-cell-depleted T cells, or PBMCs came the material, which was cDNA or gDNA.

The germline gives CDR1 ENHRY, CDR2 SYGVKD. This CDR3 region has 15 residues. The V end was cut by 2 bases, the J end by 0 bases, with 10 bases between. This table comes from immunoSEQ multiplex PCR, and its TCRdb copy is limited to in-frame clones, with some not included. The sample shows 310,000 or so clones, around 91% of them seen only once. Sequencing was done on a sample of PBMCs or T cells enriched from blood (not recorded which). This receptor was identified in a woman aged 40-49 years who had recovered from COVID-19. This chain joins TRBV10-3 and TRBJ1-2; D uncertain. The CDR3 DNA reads TGTGCCATCAGTGAGGGACTGCTGGCTAACTATGGCTACACCTTC. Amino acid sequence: CAISEGLLANYGYTF.